The 30 T cell receptor beta chains presented below share a single source sample, sequenced in a study of T cell repertoires in cytomegalovirus infection. Each CDR3 protein gets one entry after TCRdb re-called the reads with MiXCR. The sample has nearly 550,000 distinct CDR3 sequences; 16% are singletons. The specimen was CD8+ T cells from PBMCs. These receptors were taken from a human donor in good health (CMV status not recorded). Some clones in this sample may be carry-over from other donors' samples.

This clonotype was seen at least ten times. The rearrangement joins TRBV19 to TRBJ2-1, with TRBD2 identical over 8 bases. The CDR3 consists of 19 residues. Germline-derived CDR1 and CDR2 are LNHDA and SQIVND (reference sequence). V lost 3 bases, J lost 1 base, and 14 bases stayed unmatched. The CDR3 coding sequence is TGTGCCAGTAGTATTAAACTTAGCGGGACTGTGCCTTCCTACAATGAGCAGTTCTTC. Translated, it gives CASSIKLSGTVPSYNEQFF.

This clonotype has only a few counts. This chain links TRBV19 with TRBJ1-2; perhaps TRBD1 as D (5 bases). This CDR3 has 19 residues. V was pared by 9 bases and J by 2 bases, with 31 bases between. CDR1 and CDR2 from the germline V gene are LNHDA and SQIVND (reference sequence). DNA of the CDR3: TGTGCCAGACCAAGGGGTCCCATGATGGGCAGGGCTACAAACTATGGCTACACCTTC. This sequence encodes CARPRGPMMGRATNYGYTF.

V and J are TRBV7-3 and TRBJ2-3, with TRBD2 as a possible D gene (5 bases). Between the trimmed V and J ends, which lost 6 bases and 4 bases, there was a span of 17 bases. The CDR3 sequence is 15 residues long. CDR1 and CDR2 from the germline V gene are SGHTA and FQGTGA. The CDR3 region has the DNA TGTGCCAGCAGTTCGGATCTAGCAAATCCAGATACGCAGTATTTT. This translates into CASSSDLANPDTQYF.

This clonotype was counted a few times. This chain joins TRBV7-6 and TRBJ2-1; 7 bases are shared with TRBD1. Germline loops: CDR1 SGHVS, CDR2 FNYEAQ. The CDR3 is 13 residues long. V gave up 5 bases and J gave up 7 bases; unmatched junction bases: 5. The CDR3 DNA sequence: TGTGCCAGCAGCACAAACAGGGGTAATGAGCAGTTCTTC. Translated: CASSTNRGNEQFF. Looking up the rest from reference TRBV7-6 and TRBJ2-1 gives the full variable domain: GAGVSQSPRYKVTKRGQDVALRCDPISGHVSLYWYRQALGQGPEFLTYFNYEAQQDKSGLPNDRFSAERPEGSISTLTIQRTEQRDSAMYRCASSTNRGNEQFFGPGTRLTVL.

This clonotype was recorded many times. The V call is TRBV7-9, the J call TRBJ1-1; D is possibly TRBD1 (5 bases). CDR3 length: 12 residues. CDR1 is SEHNR and CDR2 is FQNEAQ in the germline V gene (reference sequence). V was shortened by 0 bases and J by 6 bases, with 5 bases between the two germline ends. The CDR3 DNA follows: TGTGCCAGCAGCTTAGCGACAGCTGAAGCTTTCTTT. Amino acid sequence: CASSLATAEAFF.

The rearrangement joins TRBV20-1 to TRBJ2-2; 12 bases fit TRBD2. Trimming removed 0 bases from V and 5 bases from J; junction bases left unmatched: 10. Germline values: CDR1 DFQATT, CDR2 SNEGSKA (reference sequence). The CDR3 runs 18 residues. The CDR3 spells CSARDRKGTSGQTGELFF. The CDR3 region has the DNA TGCAGTGCTAGAGATAGGAAGGGGACTAGCGGGCAAACCGGGGAGCTGTTTTTT.

V is TRBV6-5 and J is TRBJ1-3; no firm D call. CDR3 length equals 18 residues. Trimming took off 7 bases at V and 2 bases at J, with 24 bases between the two ends. In germline, CDR1 is MNHEY, CDR2 SVGAGI. The CDR3 reads CASTKSGPRQTAGNTIYF. Here the CDR3 DNA reads TGTGCCAGCACCAAATCTGGGCCCCGTCAGACTGCTGGAAACACCATATATTTT.

The chain recombines TRBV19 with TRBJ1-6, with 7 positions matching TRBD1. The length of the CDR3 is 17 residues. Germline CDR1 LNHDA, CDR2 SQIVND (reference sequence). Germline trimming cut 0 bases from V and 14 bases from J; bases unmatched to any gene: 16. The CDR3 protein is CASSIDFGTDNNSALHF. The CDR3 nucleotides are TGTGCCAGTAGTATAGATTTTGGGACAGACAATAATTCGGCCCTCCACTTT.

A few counts support this clonotype. The rearrangement links TRBV19 to TRBJ2-3; D not resolved. Germline CDR1 is LNHDA and CDR2 is SQIVND (reference sequence). Trimming removed 1 base at V and 0 bases at J, with 8 bases between. This CDR3 has 15 residues. CDR3 bases: TGTGCCAGTAGTATAGGAGCTGCCAGCACAGATACGCAGTATTTT. Its translation is CASSIGAASTDTQYF.

The rearrangement joins TRBV5-1 to TRBJ2-7, with TRBD2 matching over 16 bases. The CDR3 extends over 18 amino acids. V was clipped by 4 bases and J by 4 bases; unmatched bases: 11. Germline values: CDR1 SGHRS, CDR2 YFSETQ. The chain's CDR3 is CASSPRDPGLAGGYEQYF. CDR3 nucleotide sequence: TGCGCCAGCAGCCCCCGTGACCCGGGACTAGCGGGAGGGTACGAGCAGTACTTC.

The V call is TRBV5-1, the J call TRBJ2-2; D might be TRBD2 (6 bases). V lost 3 bases and J lost 0, with 15 bases in between. Germline CDR1 is SGHRS and CDR2 is YFSETQ. The length of the CDR3 is 17 residues. CDR3 region: CASSWGTGGTNTGELFF. The CDR3 DNA reads as TGCGCCAGCAGCTGGGGGACTGGCGGGACGAACACCGGGGAGCTGTTTTTT.

The chain is built from TRBV7-6 and TRBJ1-1, with D perhaps TRBD1 (5 bases). This CDR3 is 13 amino acids long. The germline V gene has CDR1 SGHVS and CDR2 FNYEAQ. The ends were cut back, 5 bases at V and 1 base at J, with 8 bases in the middle. CDR3 coding DNA: TGTGCCAGCAGCGTACAGGCGAACACTGAAGCTTTCTTT. Its protein product is CASSVQANTEAFF.

In this sample, this clonotype turned up many times. V and J are TRBV6-5 and TRBJ2-1, with 10 bases aligning to TRBD1. There are 16 residues in the CDR3. The germline gives CDR1 MNHEY, CDR2 SVGAGI. The ends lost 3 bases at V and 7 bases at J; junction bases unmatched: 9. DNA of the CDR3: TGTGCCAGCAGTTATAAGGGACAGGGGAGCCTTAATGAGCAGTTCTTC. Its translation is CASSYKGQGSLNEQFF.

This clonotype was picked up many times. The chain links TRBV28 to TRBJ2-1; no definite D call. The CDR3 covers 15 residues. CDR1 is MDHEN, CDR2 SYDVKM, per germline. V lost 3 bases, J lost 9 bases, and 18 bases lay in between. CDR3 sequence reads: CASSFRVRASGEQFF. The DNA of the CDR3 is TGTGCCAGCAGTTTTCGGGTTCGGGCCTCGGGTGAGCAGTTCTTC.

This clonotype came up a few times. The J gene is TRBJ1-4, the V gene TRBV10-3, with D unresolved. V lost 0 bases, J lost 0 bases, and 5 bases lay in between. Germline V lookup: CDR1 ENHRY, CDR2 SYGVKD. This CDR3 is built from 15 residues. The CDR3 protein is CAISESSATNEKLFF. Here the CDR3 DNA reads TGTGCCATCAGTGAGTCAAGTGCAACTAATGAAAAACTGTTTTTT.

At least ten counts were recorded for this clonotype. This chain joins TRBV7-2 and TRBJ1-1, with 10 bases lining up with TRBD1. CDR1 SGHTA and CDR2 FQGNSA come from the germline V gene. J lost 5 bases, V lost 3 bases, and 12 bases had no gene match. CDR3 size: 17 residues. The CDR3 spells CASSLKFLGQGRTEAFF. The CDR3 DNA sequence: TGTGCCAGCAGCTTGAAGTTCTTGGGACAGGGGAGGACTGAAGCTTTCTTT.

This clonotype was seen ten or more times. The genes are TRBV12-3 or TRBV12-4 and TRBJ1-2; D unclear. Trimming left V 5 bases short and J 5 bases short, with 9 bases between. This CDR3 comprises 12 residues. CDR3 protein: CASSPQLYGYTF. The CDR3 region has the DNA TGTGCCAGCAGTCCACAGCTTTATGGCTACACCTTC.

CDR3 DNA sequence: TGCAGTGCTAGCTCGGGACAGAGAGTTACCGGGGAGCTGTTTTTT. Encoded protein: CSASSGQRVTGELFF. The chain carries TRBV20-1 and TRBJ2-2, with 7 nucleotides matching TRBD1. CDR1 is DFQATT, CDR2 SNEGSKA, per germline (reference sequence). There are 15 residues in the CDR3. The trim removed 3 bases at V and 5 bases at J, leaving 9 bases unmatched.

The V and J genes are TRBV9 and TRBJ2-7, with 11 bases aligning to TRBD2. Germline values: CDR1 SGDLS, CDR2 YYNGEE. The CDR3 is made up of 14 amino acids. V was pared by 4 bases and J by 4 bases, with 4 bases of the junction left unmatched. This CDR3 reads CASSPSGRPYEQYF. CDR3 nucleotide sequence: TGTGCCAGCAGCCCTAGCGGGAGGCCGTACGAGCAGTACTTC. The variable domain in full, with the rest retrieved from reference TRBV9 and TRBJ2-7, is DSGVTQTPKHLITATGQRVTLRCSPRSGDLSVYWYQQSLDQGLQFLIQYYNGEERAKGNILERFSAQQFPDLHSELNLSSLELGDSALYFCASSPSGRPYEQYFGPGTRLTVT.

This clonotype was counted at least ten times. The rearrangement links TRBV14 to TRBJ2-2, with D unresolved. V lost 2 bases, J lost 6 bases, and 7 bases lay in between. Germline V gives CDR1 SGHDN, CDR2 FVKESK. This CDR3 contains 13 residues. The CDR3 DNA sequence: TGTGCCAGCAGCCAAACGGCGCCCGGGGAGCTGTTTTTT. Its protein product is CASSQTAPGELFF.

This clonotype was seen repeatedly, ten times or more. The chain has TRBV12-3 or TRBV12-4 and TRBJ2-7, with D perhaps matching TRBD1 (6 bases). The V and J ends lost 6 bases and 5 bases respectively, with 20 bases between them. The CDR3 is made up of 15 amino acids. CDR3 in DNA: TGTGCCAGCAGCAACTATTACAGGGCGGTGGACGAGCAGTACTTC. Protein sequence: CASSNYYRAVDEQYF.

In its sample, this clonotype was seen many times. The chain couples TRBV12-5 to TRBJ2-7; D possibly uses TRBD1 or TRBD2 (5 bases each). V lost 1 base and J 6 bases, leaving 16 bases between the germline ends. The CDR3 is 15 residues long. Germline V gene lookup returns CDR1 LGHNT and CDR2 FRNRAP. CDR3 region: CASGLDRDPGGEQYF. DNA of the CDR3: TGTGCTAGTGGTTTGGACCGGGACCCCGGAGGCGAGCAGTACTTC. The complete variable domain, with remaining parts taken from reference TRBV12-5 and TRBJ2-7, reads DARVTQTPRHKVTEMGQEVTMRCQPILGHNTVFWYRQTMMQGLELLAYFRNRAPLDDSGMPKDRFSAEMPDATLATLKIQPSEPRDSAVYFCASGLDRDPGGEQYFGPGTRLTVT.

The table lists this clonotype with many counts. The junction and the germline gene differ at one end; a read error may be behind it. V usage is TRBV7-7 and J usage is TRBJ1-3; D remains unclear. The CDR3 covers 15 residues. The germline V gene encodes CDR1 SSHAT and CDR2 FNYEAQ (reference sequence). The CDR3, as DNA: TGTGCTAGCAGCGAATCTCCTCTCGCTGGAAACACCATATATTTT. This translates into CASSESPLAGNTIYF.

This clonotype was found many times. The CDR3 spells CASSSGFGMNTEAFF. CDR3 sequence (DNA): TGTGCCAGCAGCTCAGGGTTTGGGATGAACACTGAAGCTTTCTTT. The genes are TRBV7-8 and TRBJ1-1; D perhaps matches TRBD1 (5 bases). Per the germline V gene, CDR1 is SGHVS and CDR2 is FQNEAQ. V was trimmed by 4 bases and J by 0 bases, leaving 12 bases between them. The CDR3 has 15 amino acids.

This chain joins TRBV20-1 and TRBJ2-1; 7 nucleotides line up with TRBD1. CDR3 size: 14 residues. With 0 bases clipped from V and 3 bases from J, the junction kept 2 bases outside the gene matches. Germline CDR1 is DFQATT and CDR2 is SNEGSKA (reference sequence). In nucleotides, the CDR3 is TGCAGTGCTAGAGATGGGGACAGCTACAATGAGCAGTTCTTC. This encodes CSARDGDSYNEQFF.

This clonotype has ten or more counts. This chain connects TRBV27 to TRBJ2-7, with 8 positions matching TRBD1. Trimming cost V 6 bases and J 5 bases; bases outside gene matches: 9. CDR1 and CDR2 from the germline V gene are MNHEY and SMNVEV (reference sequence). The CDR3 runs 14 residues. In DNA, the CDR3 is TGTGCCAGCAGCCGACAGGGGCTGCTCGACGAGCAGTACTTC. This encodes CASSRQGLLDEQYF.

The V and J genes are TRBV5-6 and TRBJ2-7; possible D gene TRBD1, 6 bases. Germline values: CDR1 SGHDT, CDR2 YYEEEE. The CDR3 is made up of 15 amino acids. Trimming cost V 0 bases and J 5 bases, with 15 bases left between them. CDR3 nucleotides: TGTGCCAGCAGCTTGGGGGCAGGGGCGAAGGACGAGCAGTACTTC. This encodes CASSLGAGAKDEQYF.

Turning to this clonotype: A much more abundant neighbour one base away suggests this may be a read error. The gene calls are TRBV10-3 and TRBJ1-1; 7 bases map to TRBD1. The CDR3 totals 12 residues. Trimming removed 10 bases from V and 2 bases from J; junction bases left unmatched: 4. Germline lookup yields CDR1 ENHRY and CDR2 SYGVKD. CDR3 in DNA: TGTGCCACGACAGGGAACAACACTGAAGCTTTCTTT. Protein: CATTGNNTEAFF.

This clonotype was counted a few times. V usage is TRBV7-2 and J usage is TRBJ2-7; the D gene is possibly TRBD2 (6 bases). Between the trimmed V and J ends, which lost 2 bases and 4 bases, there was a span of 12 bases. Germline CDR1 is SGHTA and CDR2 is FQGNSA. This CDR3 is built from 14 residues. The CDR3 bases are TGTGCCAGCAGCTTATACCGGGACTCTTACGAGCAGTACTTC. Protein sequence: CASSLYRDSYEQYF.

As concerns this clonotype: No conserved phenylalanine or tryptophan is present at the end of the CDR3, so a read error is the likely explanation. J is TRBJ2-7 and V is TRBV27; TRBD1 matches 10 bases. CDR3 length equals 15 residues. V was pared by 5 bases and J by 4 bases, with 8 bases of the junction left unmatched. Germline CDR1 and CDR2: MNHEY and SMNVEV (reference sequence). In DNA form, the CDR3 reads TGTGCCAGCAGTCCCCCCGGGACAGGGGAATACGAGCAGTACTTA. The encoded protein is CASSPPGTGEYEQYL.